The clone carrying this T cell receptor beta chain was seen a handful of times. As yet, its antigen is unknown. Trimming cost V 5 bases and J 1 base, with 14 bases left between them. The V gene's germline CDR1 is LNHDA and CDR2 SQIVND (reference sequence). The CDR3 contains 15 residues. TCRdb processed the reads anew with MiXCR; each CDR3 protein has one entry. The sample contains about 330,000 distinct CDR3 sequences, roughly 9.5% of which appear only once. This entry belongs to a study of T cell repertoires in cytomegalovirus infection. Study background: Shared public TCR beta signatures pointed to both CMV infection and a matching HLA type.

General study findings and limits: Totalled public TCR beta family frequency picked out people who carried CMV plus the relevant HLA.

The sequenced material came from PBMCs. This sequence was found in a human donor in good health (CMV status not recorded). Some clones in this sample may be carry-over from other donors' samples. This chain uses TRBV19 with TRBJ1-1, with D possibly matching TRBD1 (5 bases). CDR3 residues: CASSSARQTNTEAFF. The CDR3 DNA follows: TGTGCCAGTAGTTCGGCCCGACAGACGAACACTGAAGCTTTCTTT.